This T cell receptor (beta chain) appears in the sequencing data of a study of blood T cell repertoires in COVID-19. In the study overall: Samples came from the United States, Italy and Spain, spanning acute and convalescent COVID-19. The cDNA or gDNA used as material had been derived from T cells, B-cell-depleted T cells, or PBMCs.

In germline, CDR1 is SEHNR, CDR2 FQNEAQ (reference sequence). Trimming took off 4 bases at V and 11 bases at J, with 14 bases between the two ends. The CDR3 extends over 12 amino acids. In the original processing: Estimation of nucleated cell counts was performed using reference gene primer amplification. Sequencing used immunoSEQ multiplex PCR; TCRdb keeps in-frame clones, though not all of them. V and J calls and clone size are given by that table; D and trimming were obtained from the DNA. Of 150,000 to 180,000 clones in the sample, about 79% were seen once. Sequenced: peripheral blood. The chain couples TRBV7-9 to TRBJ1-1, with TRBD1 as a possible D gene (5 bases). This clonotype was obtained from an older woman with acute or convalescent COVID-19. CDR3 region: CASSWGSSVAFF. The CDR3 DNA is TGTGCCAGCAGCTGGGGCTCCTCGGTGGCTTTCTTT.